The rows below give T cell receptor beta chains drawn from one sample of a study of T-cell memory formation after mild COVID-19. TCRdb processed the 5' RACE reads anew with MiXCR; each CDR3 protein has one entry. The sample holds more than 450,000 distinct CDR3 sequences, approximately 18% seen once. Sequences were obtained from PBMCs or a T cell subset sorted from them (not recorded which). These receptors were obtained from an adult woman who had mild COVID-19 (a few samples of this study predate the infection). Cell type and time point are not known. The CDR3 runs from the conserved cysteine through the conserved F or W. The D gene is left open where the match is weak. Clone sizes are given selectively: once, few, many, or a class where the clone is expanded.

D gene	V gene	clone size	J gene	CDR3 DNA	CDR3 protein
-	TRBV4-1	few	TRBJ1-1	TGCGCCAGCAGCCAAGTTGGGGCGAACACTGAAGCTTTCTTT	CASSQVGANTEAFF
-	TRBV6-5	-	TRBJ2-7	TGTGCCAGCAGTTACGGGTCAAGGGATTACGAGCAGTACTTC	CASSYGSRDYEQYF
-	TRBV9	-	TRBJ2-7	TGTGCCAGCAGCCCGTATGGCGACCATGGAGGCTACGAGCAGTACTTC	CASSPYGDHGGYEQYF
-	TRBV30	once	TRBJ2-2	TGTGCCTGGAGTGTACAATCCGGGGAGCTGTTTTTT	CAWSVQSGELFF
TRBD2	TRBV5-1	few	TRBJ2-3	TGCGCCAGCAGCGGGACTAGCGGGGGGGCCGGTACGCAGTATTTT	CASSGTSGGAGTQYF
-	TRBV12-3/TRBV12-4	-	TRBJ1-2	TGTGCCAGCAGTTTTAACACAGGGAACTATGGCTACACCTTC	CASSFNTGNYGYTF
-	TRBV6-1	-	TRBJ1-2	TGTGCCAGCGCGCGACCTAACTATGGCTACACCTTC	CASARPNYGYTF
TRBD1	TRBV7-9	-	TRBJ1-6	TGTGCCAGCAGCTTTAGACAGGGTAATTCACCCCTCCACTTT	CASSFRQGNSPLHF
TRBD2	TRBV12-3/TRBV12-4	few	TRBJ2-3	TGTGCCAGCAGTTTCCCCGGACTAGCGGGAACAGATACGCAGTATTTT	CASSFPGLAGTDTQYF
-	TRBV5-6	-	TRBJ1-5	TGTGCCAGCAGCCGAGGGGTTAATCAGCCCCAGCATTTT	CASSRGVNQPQHF
TRBD2	TRBV27	-	TRBJ2-3	TGTGCCAGCAGACTAGCGGGAGGTATAGATACGCAGTATTTT	CASRLAGGIDTQYF
-	TRBV30	-	TRBJ2-1	TGTGCCTGGACCTCAAACAATGAGCAGTTCTTC	CAWTSNNEQFF
-	TRBV6-2/TRBV6-3	-	TRBJ2-4	TGTGCCAGCAGTTACTCGACGGGGACCAAAAACATTCAGTACTTC	CASSYSTGTKNIQYF
-	TRBV19	-	TRBJ2-3	TGTGCCAGTAGTATTGATGTGGCAGATACGCAGTATTTT	CASSIDVADTQYF
-	TRBV12-3/TRBV12-4	-	TRBJ1-6	TGTGCCAGCAGTTTAGCGGTCCAGGCTTCCTCCTATAATTCACCCCTCCACTTT	CASSLAVQASSYNSPLHF
-	TRBV9	few	TRBJ2-3	TGTGCCAGCAGCGTAGTTGGCGGCCCCTTCACAGATACGCAGTATTTT	CASSVVGGPFTDTQYF
TRBD1	TRBV6-5	few	TRBJ1-6	TGTGCCAGCAGAGCAGGGGGTAATTCACCCCTCCACTTT	CASRAGGNSPLHF
-	TRBV23-1	-	TRBJ1-5	TGCGCCAGCAGTCAATATTTTGTTGGAATTCCAACTCATAGCAATCAGCCCCAGCATTTT	CASSQYFVGIPTHSNQPQHF
-	TRBV5-6	-	TRBJ2-4	TGTGCCAGCAGCTCCGGGACCGCCCTTTCGTATCAGTACTTC	CASSSGTALSYQYF
-	TRBV4-2	-	TRBJ2-1	TGTGCCAGCTGTCCCGGGAGCCCAGGGGACAATGAGCAGTTCTTC	CASCPGSPGDNEQFF
TRBD2	TRBV6-4	-	TRBJ2-5	TGTGCCAGCAGTGGAACTAGCGGCGAGACCCAGTACTTC	CASSGTSGETQYF
-	TRBV12-3/TRBV12-4	few	TRBJ2-1	TGTGCCAGCAGCTCAAGTCCAGGTGGGAATGAGCAGTTCTTC	CASSSSPGGNEQFF
-	TRBV4-1	-	TRBJ2-7	TGCGCCAGCAGCCAAGAGGAGGCGGGAAGAGACGAGCAGTACTTC	CASSQEEAGRDEQYF
-	TRBV6-6	few	TRBJ2-7	TGTGCCAGCAGTCGACAGGCCTACGAGCAGTACTTC	CASSRQAYEQYF
-	TRBV12-3/TRBV12-4	-	TRBJ1-2	TGTGCCAGCAGTTTACTCGCGGGGGCTCCCTATGGCTACACCTTC	CASSLLAGAPYGYTF
-	TRBV30	-	TRBJ2-1	TGTGCCTGGAGTGTTGGGGAAATCTCCTACAATGAGCAGTTCTTC	CAWSVGEISYNEQFF
-	TRBV19	-	TRBJ2-2	TGTGCCAGTAGTTCCTACTTTCAAGGGACCGGGGAGCTGTTTTTT	CASSSYFQGTGELFF